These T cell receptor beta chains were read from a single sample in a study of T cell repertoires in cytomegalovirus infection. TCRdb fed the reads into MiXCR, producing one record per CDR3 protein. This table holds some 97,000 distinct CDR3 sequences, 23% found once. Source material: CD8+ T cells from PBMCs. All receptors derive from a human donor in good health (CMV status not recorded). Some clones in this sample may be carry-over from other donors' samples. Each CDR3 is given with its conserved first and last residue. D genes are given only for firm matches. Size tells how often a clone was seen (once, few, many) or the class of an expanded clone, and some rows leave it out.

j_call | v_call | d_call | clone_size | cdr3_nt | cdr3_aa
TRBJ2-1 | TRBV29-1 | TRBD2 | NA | TGCACCGACCTGGCGCTAGCGGGAGGGGACAAGCAGTTCTTC | CTDLALAGGDKQFF
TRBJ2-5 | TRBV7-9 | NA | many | TGTGCCAGCAGCGCTCGGGACACCTACCAAGAGACCCAGTACTTC | CASSARDTYQETQYF
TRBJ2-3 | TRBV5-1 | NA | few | TGCGCCAGCAGCAATCCAGCAGGAAGCACAGATACGCAGTATTTT | CASSNPAGSTDTQYF
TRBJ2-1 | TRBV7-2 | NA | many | TGTGCCAGCAGTTCTCCCCTCTACAATGAGCAGTTCTTC | CASSSPLYNEQFF
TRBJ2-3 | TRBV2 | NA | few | TGTGCCAGCAAGCCCCCAGCCGATTACACAGATACGCAGTATTTT | CASKPPADYTDTQYF
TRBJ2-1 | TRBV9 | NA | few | TGTGCCAGCAGCGCCAGGGGGACTGTGGGCAATGAGCAGTTCTTC | CASSARGTVGNEQFF
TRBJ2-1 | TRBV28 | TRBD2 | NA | TGTGCCAGCGATACTAGCGGGGGGCTCAATGAGCAGTTCTTC | CASDTSGGLNEQFF
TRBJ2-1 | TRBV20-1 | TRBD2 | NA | TGCAGTGCTGGGGGCCTAGCGGGAGCCCAAACCTCCTACAATGAGCAGTTCTTC | CSAGGLAGAQTSYNEQFF
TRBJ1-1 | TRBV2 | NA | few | TGTGCCAGCAGTGACAGCGAGGAAACTGAAGCTTTCTTT | CASSDSEETEAFF
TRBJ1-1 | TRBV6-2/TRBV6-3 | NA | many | TGTGCCAGCAGTCGAGATGGGACTGAAGCTTTCTTT | CASSRDGTEAFF
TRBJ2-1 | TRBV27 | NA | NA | TGTGCCAGCAGACTCGACTCGGGCAGAAATGAGCAGTTCTTC | CASRLDSGRNEQFF
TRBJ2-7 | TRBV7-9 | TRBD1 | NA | TGTGCCAGCAGGAGTCCAAAAGACAGGGACCACGAGCAGTACTTC | CASRSPKDRDHEQYF
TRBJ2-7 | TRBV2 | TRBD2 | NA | TGTGCCAGCAGTGAGTTCTTAGCGGGAGCGACCCACGAGCAGTACTTC | CASSEFLAGATHEQYF
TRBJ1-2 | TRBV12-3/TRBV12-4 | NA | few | TGTGCCAGCAGAAGGGGGAAGACAGGCGGCTACACCTTC | CASRRGKTGGYTF
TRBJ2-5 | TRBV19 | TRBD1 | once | TGTGCCACCGGACAGGGGGCGTCGACCCAGTACTTC | CATGQGASTQYF
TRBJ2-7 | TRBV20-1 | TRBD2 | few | TGCAGTGCTAGACGCGGGGGGGGACTAGCGGGGGCCCACTCCTACGAGCAGTACTTC | CSARRGGGLAGAHSYEQYF
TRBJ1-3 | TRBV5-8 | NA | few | TGTGCCAGCAGCTCTCAATCTACAGGAGTCTCTGGAAACACCATATATTTT | CASSSQSTGVSGNTIYF
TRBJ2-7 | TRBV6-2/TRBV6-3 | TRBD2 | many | TGTGCCAGCAGTTACGAGGTAGCGGGTTACGAGCAGTACTTC | CASSYEVAGYEQYF
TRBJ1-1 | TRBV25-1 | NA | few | TGTGCCAGCAGTGATCATTTTGGGAACACTGAAGCTTTCTTT | CASSDHFGNTEAFF
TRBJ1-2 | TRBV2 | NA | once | TGTGCCAGCAGTACCACCCGGGGGGCTTTCGGTGGCTACACCTTC | CASSTTRGAFGGYTF
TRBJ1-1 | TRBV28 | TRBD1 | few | TGTGCCAGCAGTTGGGCAGGACAGGTGAACACTGAAGCTTTCTTT | CASSWAGQVNTEAFF
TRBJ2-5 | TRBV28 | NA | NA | TGTGCCAGCACTGCTGACAGGTTTGGGATTGGGCCTTTGGAGACCCAGTACTTC | CASTADRFGIGPLETQYF
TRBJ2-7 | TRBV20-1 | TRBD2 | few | TGCAGTGCTGATACCGGGGGGAGAGAGCAGTACTTC | CSADTGGREQYF
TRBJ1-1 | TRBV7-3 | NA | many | TGTGCCAGCAGCTTAACCGCAGGGGATGCGTGGACTGAAGCTTTCTTT | CASSLTAGDAWTEAFF
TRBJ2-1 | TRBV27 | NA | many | TGTGCCAGCAGTTCCCTTAGGGGGGCTGGTGAGCAGTTCTTC | CASSSLRGAGEQFF
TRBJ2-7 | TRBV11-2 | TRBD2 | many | TGTGCCAGCAGTTCCACAAATGGGCCGGGACTAGCGGGAGAAAGATCCTACGAGCAGTACTTC | CASSSTNGPGLAGERSYEQYF
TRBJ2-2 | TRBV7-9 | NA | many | TGTGCCGGACCCCCCACGGGAGTCAACACCGGGGAGCTGTTTTTT | CAGPPTGVNTGELFF
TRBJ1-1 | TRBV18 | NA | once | TGTGCCAGCTCACCACCAAGTGGGAACACTGAAGCTTTCTTT | CASSPPSGNTEAFF
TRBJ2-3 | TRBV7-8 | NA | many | TGTGCCAGCAGCTTAACAGGGCAAGTCTCAGATACGCAGTATTTT | CASSLTGQVSDTQYF
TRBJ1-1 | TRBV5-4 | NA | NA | TGTGCCAGCAGCTTACCGACAGGGAACACTGAAGCTTTCTTT | CASSLPTGNTEAFF
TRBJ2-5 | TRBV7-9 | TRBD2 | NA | TGTGCCAGCAGCTTAGCTGGGCTAGCGGGTGGAGAGACCCAGTACTTC | CASSLAGLAGGETQYF
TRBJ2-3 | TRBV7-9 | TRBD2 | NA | TGTGCCAGCAGCCCCTTGACTAGCGGGAGGATAACAGATACGCAGTATTTT | CASSPLTSGRITDTQYF
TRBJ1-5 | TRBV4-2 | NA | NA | TGTGCCAGCAGCCAAGTTCTAACTCAGCCCCAGCATTTT | CASSQVLTQPQHF
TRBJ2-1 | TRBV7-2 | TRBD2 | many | TGTGCCAGCAGCCGGACTAGCGGGAGGGCCAATGAGCAGTTCTTC | CASSRTSGRANEQFF
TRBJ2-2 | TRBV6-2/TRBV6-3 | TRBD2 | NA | TGTGCCAGCAGTTTCATACTGACTAGCGGGAGAGACACCGGGGAGCTGTTTTTT | CASSFILTSGRDTGELFF
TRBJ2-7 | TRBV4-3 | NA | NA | TGCGCCAGCAGCCAAGACCGGACAGTATCCTACGAGCAGTACTTC | CASSQDRTVSYEQYF
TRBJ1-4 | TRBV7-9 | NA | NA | TGTGCCAGCAGCGTGAGTGCCACAGGAGTGCTTAATGAAAAACTGTTTTTT | CASSVSATGVLNEKLFF
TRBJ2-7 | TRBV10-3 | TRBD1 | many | TGTGCCATCAGTGATGTGTTTGGGACAGGGGGCGCCGAGCAGTACTTC | CAISDVFGTGGAEQYF
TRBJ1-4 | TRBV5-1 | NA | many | TGCGCCAGCAGCTTGGAACCCAGCAGATATGGCGAAAAACTGTTTTTT | CASSLEPSRYGEKLFF
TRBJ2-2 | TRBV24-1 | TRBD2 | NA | TGTGCCACCAGTGATTTCCCGGGACTAGCGGACACCGGGGAGCTGTTTTTT | CATSDFPGLADTGELFF
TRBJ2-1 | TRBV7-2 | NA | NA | TGTGCCAGCAGCCCCATAGGGGCTAATTATGATGAGCAGTTCTTC | CASSPIGANYDEQFF
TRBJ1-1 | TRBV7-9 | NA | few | TGTGCCAGCAGCTTAGGTACGAGGACTGAAGCTTTCTTT | CASSLGTRTEAFF
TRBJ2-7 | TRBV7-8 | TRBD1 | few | TGTGCCAGCAGACGACAGGGGGCTTACGAGCAGTACTTC | CASRRQGAYEQYF
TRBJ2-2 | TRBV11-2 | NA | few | TGTGCCAGCAGCTTAGTAACGAGCGGCCCCGGGGAGCTGTTTTTT | CASSLVTSGPGELFF
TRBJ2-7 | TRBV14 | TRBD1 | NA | TGTGCCAGCAGTCGGGACAGTTTGGGCGAGCAGTACTTC | CASSRDSLGEQYF
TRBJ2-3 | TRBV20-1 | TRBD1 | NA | TGCAGTGCTTCCGCCGGGACAGGGGTTAGCACAGATACGCAGTATTTT | CSASAGTGVSTDTQYF
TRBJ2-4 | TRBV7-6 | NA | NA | TGTGCCAGCAGCTTAACTCTAGGGATATCTAAAAACATTCAGTACTTC | CASSLTLGISKNIQYF
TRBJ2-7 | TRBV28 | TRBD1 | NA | TGTGCCAGCAGTAGGATCGACAGGGGGCTCGAGCAGTACTTC | CASSRIDRGLEQYF
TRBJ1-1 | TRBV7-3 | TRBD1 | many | TGTGCCAGCAGCTTAAGGAGACAGGGTCCGAACACTGAAGCTTTCTTT | CASSLRRQGPNTEAFF
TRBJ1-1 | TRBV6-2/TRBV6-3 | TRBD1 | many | TGTGCCAGCAGCCCGACAGGGGCTGAAGCTTTCTTT | CASSPTGAEAFF
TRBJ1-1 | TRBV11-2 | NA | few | TGTGCCAGCAGCATCGGGAGTGAAGCTTTCTTT | CASSIGSEAFF
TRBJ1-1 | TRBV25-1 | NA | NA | TGTGCCAGCAGTGATTCGGGGGGTGCTTTCTTT | CASSDSGGAFF
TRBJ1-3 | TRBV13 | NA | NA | TGTGCCAGCAGCTCCGCCCGCGGGGACTCTGGAAACACCATATATTTT | CASSSARGDSGNTIYF
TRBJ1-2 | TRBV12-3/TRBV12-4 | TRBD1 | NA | TGTGCCAGCAGTTTCGCCATCGGACAGGTCTATGGCTACACCTTC | CASSFAIGQVYGYTF
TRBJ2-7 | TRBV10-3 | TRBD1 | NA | TGTGCCATCAGTGAGCCTCTGACAGGGTACGAGCAGTACTTC | CAISEPLTGYEQYF
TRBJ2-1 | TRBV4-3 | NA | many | TGCGCCAGCAGCCAAACGCCGGAGGGGCTCGGGGAGCAGTTCTTC | CASSQTPEGLGEQFF